Detailed here is one TCR beta chain. Its antigen is currently not known. No much larger clone exists at a distance of one base, and base qualities are not known. Using the deep immunoSEQ assay, multiplex PCR amplified TCR CDR3 regions from genomic DNA. Genomic DNA extracted from each cell subset was distributed evenly over all wells of several immunoSEQ 96-well plates, and each plate served as one replicate. Each replicate PCR for sorted subsets received around 200 ng genomic DNA, equal to about 29,000 T cell genomes. The purified libraries were quantified using a Qubit 3.0 fluorometer, sized with a Bioanalyzer 2100, and then quantified again using the KAPA Library Quantification kit. Each immunoSEQ 96-well plate was sequenced on its own single-read 150-cycle Illumina NextSeq 550 flow cell. The paper's data handling went like this. Because the immunoSEQ output included only junctional sequences and no quality scores, the filtering could not be the same as the filtering used for full-length reads. Sequences were annotated with PyIR, a Python wrapper for IgBLAST v1.9, and V/J genes and CDR3 were assigned using IMGT germline references. Reads with weak V/J assignments (E-value above 1e-6), missing CDR3, stop codons, out-of-frame junctions, or ambiguous translated residues were removed. V3J clonotypes were defined as sequences sharing an identical inferred V gene, J gene, and CDR3 amino acid sequence. The percentage overlap between two repertoires was calculated by dividing the number of shared unique clonotypes by the size of the smaller repertoire. Richness of each repertoire was evaluated using RTK rarefaction, the Chao1 estimator, and Recon v2.1 estimates of unobserved clonotypes. For all TCRbeta clonotypes obtained by the gDNA method from a handful of donors, generation probabilities were computed with OLGA. This immuneACCESS table, as held by TCRdb, lists in-frame sequences with V and J called but not all clones. Of the missing ones, under half trace to an unresolved V gene in checked studies; the others have no known cause. That table is the source of V, J and clone size, and D and trimming were worked out from the DNA. In this sample the table shows around 640,000 clones, about 95% of which occur a single time. The top ten hold approximately 0.12% of the sample.

The data are from a study of shared clonotypes between healthy human individuals (TCRdb year 2020). The study in broad terms: The cohort included a few men and a couple of women between 18 and 49 years of age. For each donor, CD4 naive and CD4 memory were each given three plates, CD8 naive was given two plates, and CD8 memory was given one plate. The study deeply sequenced blood TCR repertoires of five healthy adults to estimate repertoire size and the extent of clonotype sharing between individuals. Libraries were prepared and TCR repertoires were sequenced by different laboratories using diverse techniques, in order to increase sequencing depth and limit assay-specific biases. Per donor, leukapheresis produced somewhere between about 0.9 and 9.5 billion PBMCs. Results the study describes overall, beyond this receptor: Naive subsets generally had larger estimated clonotype richness than memory subsets did. Compared with non-shared clonotypes, the clonotypes found in all four sorted-subset donors had higher generation probabilities. Incomplete sequencing was indicated by rarefaction of sorted-subset datasets, despite the large sequencing depth. Pairwise subsampling indicated that sequencing depth was expected to affect the degree of clonotype sharing among donors. The genetic and exposure-history diversity represented was limited by the small number of donors. Sampling was restricted to blood, and TCR repertoires in tissue are likely to differ from TCR repertoires in blood. When a handful of donors were compared, the shared fraction of clonotypes was 5% to 6.5% for naive CD4, 3.5% to 4% for naive CD8, roughly 2.3% for memory CD4, and roughly 0.4% for memory CD8.

CD8 naive samples were CD45RO-negative cells positively selected for CCR7, giving a CD45RA+CCR7+ population that excluded TemRA cells. Donors were healthy HIV-negative adults with no recently reported acute infections or vaccinations. Every donor was a Caucasian adult living in Nashville, Tennessee, USA. Blood was obtained by leukapheresis, after which PBMCs were separated by Ficoll-Histopaque density gradient centrifugation and cryopreserved in liquid nitrogen vapor phase. Purity and quantity of every magnetically sorted T cell population were checked by analytical flow cytometry. Each sorted fraction had its genomic DNA isolated and then quantified by UV absorbance on a Nanodrop 2000c. Sequences SGHTA (CDR1) and FQGNSA (CDR2) are obtained from the germline V gene. From its cysteine to its phenylalanine, the CDR3 spans 15 amino acids. The kept DNA is CDR3 alone, 45 bases in frame from the first base. V and J lose 7 bases and 4 bases, and a span of 18 bases separates them.

Sequencing was carried out using naive CD8+ T cells sorted from blood. The intended sense of this specimen's cell subset or site label: CD45RA+CCR7+. The chain is assembled from TRBV7-2 and TRBJ2-3; a tentative D call is TRBD1 (5 bases match). The sequence derives from a woman between 25 and 40 years old in good health. Read as DNA, the sequence is TGTGCCAGCACCAAGGTTGGGGCCATATCAGATACGCAGTATTTT. Its protein product is CASTKVGAISDTQYF.